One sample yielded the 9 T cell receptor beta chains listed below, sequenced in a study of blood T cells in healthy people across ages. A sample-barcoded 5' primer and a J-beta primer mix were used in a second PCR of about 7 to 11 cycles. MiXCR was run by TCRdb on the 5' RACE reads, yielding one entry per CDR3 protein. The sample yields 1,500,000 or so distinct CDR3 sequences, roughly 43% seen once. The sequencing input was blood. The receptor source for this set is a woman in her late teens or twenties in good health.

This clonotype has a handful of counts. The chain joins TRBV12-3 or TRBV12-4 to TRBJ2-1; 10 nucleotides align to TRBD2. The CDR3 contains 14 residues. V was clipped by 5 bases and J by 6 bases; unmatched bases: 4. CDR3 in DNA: TGTGCCAGCAGTCCCGGGACTAGCGCCAATGAGCAGTTCTTC. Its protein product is CASSPGTSANEQFF.

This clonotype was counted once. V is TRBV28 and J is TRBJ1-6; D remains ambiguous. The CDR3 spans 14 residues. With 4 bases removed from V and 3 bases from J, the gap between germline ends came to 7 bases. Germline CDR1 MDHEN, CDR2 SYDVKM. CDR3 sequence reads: CASSYGVYNSPLHF. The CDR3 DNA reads TGTGCCAGCAGTTACGGAGTCTATAATTCACCCCTCCACTTT.

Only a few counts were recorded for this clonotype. The CDR3 DNA reads as TGTGCCAGCAGCGTAACAGCGGGGGGACCTCAAGAGACCCAGTACTTC. Amino acids: CASSVTAGGPQETQYF. V and J are TRBV9 and TRBJ2-5, with TRBD2 matching over 9 bases. Germline V gives CDR1 SGDLS, CDR2 YYNGEE. The CDR3 sequence is 16 residues long. V was pared by 1 base and J by 2 bases, with 6 bases of the junction left unmatched.

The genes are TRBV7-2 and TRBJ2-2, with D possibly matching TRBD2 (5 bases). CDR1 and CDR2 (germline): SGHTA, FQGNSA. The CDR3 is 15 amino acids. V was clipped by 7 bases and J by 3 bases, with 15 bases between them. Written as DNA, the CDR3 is TGTGCCAGCACCCAGAGTACGGGGTACACCGGGGAGCTGTTTTTT. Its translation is CASTQSTGYTGELFF.

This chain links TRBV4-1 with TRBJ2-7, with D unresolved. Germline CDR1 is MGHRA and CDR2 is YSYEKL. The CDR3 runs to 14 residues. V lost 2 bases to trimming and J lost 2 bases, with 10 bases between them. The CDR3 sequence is CASSQSPAPYEQYF. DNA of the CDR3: TGCGCCAGCAGCCAATCACCAGCCCCCTACGAGCAGTACTTC.

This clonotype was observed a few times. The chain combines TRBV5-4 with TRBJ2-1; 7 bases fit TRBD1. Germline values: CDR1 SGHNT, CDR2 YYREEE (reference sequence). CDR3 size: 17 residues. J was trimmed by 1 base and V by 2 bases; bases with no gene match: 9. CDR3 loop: CASSLGGATISYNEQFF. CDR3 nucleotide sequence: TGTGCCAGCAGCTTAGGGGGCGCGACCATTTCCTACAATGAGCAGTTCTTC.

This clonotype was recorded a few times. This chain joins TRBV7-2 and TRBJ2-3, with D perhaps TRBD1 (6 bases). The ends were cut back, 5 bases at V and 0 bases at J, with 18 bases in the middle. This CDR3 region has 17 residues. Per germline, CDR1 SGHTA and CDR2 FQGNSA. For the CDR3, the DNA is TGTGCCAGCAGCCCCAGGGGCGAGCCGAGAAGCACAGATACGCAGTATTTT. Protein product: CASSPRGEPRSTDTQYF.

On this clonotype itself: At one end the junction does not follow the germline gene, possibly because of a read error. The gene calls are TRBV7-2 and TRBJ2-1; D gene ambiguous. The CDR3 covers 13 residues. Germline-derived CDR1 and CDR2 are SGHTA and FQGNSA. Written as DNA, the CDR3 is TGTGTCAGCAGCTCGTCTAACTACAATGAGCAGTTCTTC. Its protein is CVSSSSNYNEQFF.

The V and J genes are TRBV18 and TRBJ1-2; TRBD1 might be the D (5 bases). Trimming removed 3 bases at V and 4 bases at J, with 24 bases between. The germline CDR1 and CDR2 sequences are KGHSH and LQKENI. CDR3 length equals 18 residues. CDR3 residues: CASSPGVGVWQGVYGYTF. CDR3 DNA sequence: TGTGCCAGCTCACCGGGTGTAGGGGTGTGGCAGGGCGTCTATGGCTACACCTTC.